This T cell receptor beta chain was documented in a study of blood T cell repertoires in COVID-19. Germline CDR1 and CDR2: LNHDA and SQIVND (reference sequence). The CDR3 consists of 15 residues. Trimming took 3 bases from V and 2 from J; bases not matched to a gene: 4. Assay: immunoSEQ multiplex PCR; the TCRdb copy retains only in-frame clones and omits some. The repertoire holds 200,000 or so clones, 87% seen once, with more than 10% in the top ten. The sequenced sample was PBMCs or T cells enriched from blood (not recorded which). This TCR came from a man aged 25-40 years who had recovered from COVID-19. The chain combines TRBV19 with TRBJ1-2; 9 nucleotides line up with TRBD1. The CDR3 spells CASSIGTGQNYGYTF. CDR3 nucleotide sequence: TGTGCCAGTAGTATCGGGACAGGGCAGAACTATGGCTACACCTTC.